The following is a T cell receptor (beta chain) sequence with its context. As defined, naive CD8 cells were CD45RO-negative and positively selected for CCR7, with terminally differentiated effector memory CD45RA+ cells excluded. This sample is drawn from a study of shared clonotypes between healthy human individuals. Generated by immunoSEQ multiplex PCR, the TCRdb table keeps only in-frame clones and is missing some. The repertoire holds 700,000 to 950,000 clones, with 90% to 98% as singletons. Per germline, CDR1 LGHNA and CDR2 YSLEER. CDR3 size: 13 residues. The ends were cut back, 4 bases at V and 11 bases at J, with 17 bases in the middle.

Sequenced material: naive CD8+ T cells sorted from blood. This chain connects TRBV4-3 to TRBJ1-1; D unresolved. The TCR sequence derives from a man aged 25-45 years in good health. CDR3 sequence reads: CASSPQGSDVAFF. In DNA, the CDR3 is TGCGCCAGCAGCCCTCAAGGTAGCGACGTCGCTTTCTTT.